Below, one T cell receptor (beta chain) is given with its context. Its antigen is undetermined. This entry belongs to a study of lymphopenia after photon versus proton radiotherapy. The CDR3 has 15 amino acids. Per germline, CDR1 SGHRS and CDR2 YFSETQ. V gave up 0 bases and J gave up 8 bases, with 17 bases separating them. General study findings and limits: Survival link was tested only in deceased patients; proton benefit remains a possibility. Proton therapy kept repertoires fairly stable, unlike photons, which gained effector/memory cells. Oligoclonal CD8+ Temra expansion after nadir drove photon patients' diversity drop.

Data came from immunoSEQ multiplex PCR; TCRdb stores just in-frame clones and leaves some out. Among more than 80,000 clones, 83% were seen once, and the ten largest hold approximately 1.3%. The sequences come from peripheral blood, collected from a patient treated with proton-based radiotherapy. The receptor comes from a man aged 55-75 years with pancreatic cancer. This chain links TRBV5-1 with TRBJ1-1; D gene uncertain. The CDR3 loop is CASSLVGDVQGEAFF. CDR3 bases: TGCGCCAGCAGCTTGGTCGGGGATGTTCAAGGGGAAGCTTTCTTT.